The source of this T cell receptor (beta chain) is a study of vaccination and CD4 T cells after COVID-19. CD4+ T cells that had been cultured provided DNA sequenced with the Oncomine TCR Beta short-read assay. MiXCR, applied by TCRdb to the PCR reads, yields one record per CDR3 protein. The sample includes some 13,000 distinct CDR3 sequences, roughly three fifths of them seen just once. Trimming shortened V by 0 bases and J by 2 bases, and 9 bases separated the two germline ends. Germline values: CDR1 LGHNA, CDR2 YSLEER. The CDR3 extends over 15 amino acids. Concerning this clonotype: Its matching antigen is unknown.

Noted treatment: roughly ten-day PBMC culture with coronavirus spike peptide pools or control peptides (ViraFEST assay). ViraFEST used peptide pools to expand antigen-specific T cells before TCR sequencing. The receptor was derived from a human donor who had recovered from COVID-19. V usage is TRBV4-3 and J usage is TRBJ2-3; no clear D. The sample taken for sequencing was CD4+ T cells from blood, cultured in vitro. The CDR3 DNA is TGCGCCAGCAGCCAAGACGTCAGGCACACAGATACGCAGTATTTT. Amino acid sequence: CASSQDVRHTDTQYF.